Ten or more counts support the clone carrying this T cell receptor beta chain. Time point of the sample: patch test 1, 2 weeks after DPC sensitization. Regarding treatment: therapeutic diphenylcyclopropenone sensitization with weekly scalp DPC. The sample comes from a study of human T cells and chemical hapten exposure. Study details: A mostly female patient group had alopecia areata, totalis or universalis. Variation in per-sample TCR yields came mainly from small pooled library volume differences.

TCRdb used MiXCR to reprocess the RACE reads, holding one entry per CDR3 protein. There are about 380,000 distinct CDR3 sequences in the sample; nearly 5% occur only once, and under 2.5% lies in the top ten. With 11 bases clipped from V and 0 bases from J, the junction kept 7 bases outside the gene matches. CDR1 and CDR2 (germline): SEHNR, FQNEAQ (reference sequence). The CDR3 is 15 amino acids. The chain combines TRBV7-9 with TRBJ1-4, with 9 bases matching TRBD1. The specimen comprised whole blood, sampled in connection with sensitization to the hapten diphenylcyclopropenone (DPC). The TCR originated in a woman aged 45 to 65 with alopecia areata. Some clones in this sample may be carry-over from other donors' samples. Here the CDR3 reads CAATGGPSTNEKLFF. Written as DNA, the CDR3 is TGTGCCGCAACAGGGGGCCCGTCAACTAATGAAAAACTGTTTTTT.